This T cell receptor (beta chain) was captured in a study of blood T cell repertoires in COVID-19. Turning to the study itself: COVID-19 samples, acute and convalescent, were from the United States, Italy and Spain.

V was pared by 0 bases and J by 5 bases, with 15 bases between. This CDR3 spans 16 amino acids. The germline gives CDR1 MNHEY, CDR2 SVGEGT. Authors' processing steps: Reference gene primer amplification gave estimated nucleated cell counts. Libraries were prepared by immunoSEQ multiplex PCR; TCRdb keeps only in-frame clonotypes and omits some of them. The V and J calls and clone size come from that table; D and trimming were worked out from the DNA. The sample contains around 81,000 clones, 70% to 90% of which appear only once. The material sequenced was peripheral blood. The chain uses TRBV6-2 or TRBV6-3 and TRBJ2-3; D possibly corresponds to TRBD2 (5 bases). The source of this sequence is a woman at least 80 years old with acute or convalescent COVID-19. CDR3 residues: CASSYSLAGKGDTQYF. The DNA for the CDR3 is TGTGCCAGCAGTTACTCGCTCGCGGGTAAAGGAGATACGCAGTATTTT.